This T cell receptor (beta chain) was sequenced for a study of blood T cell repertoires in COVID-19. Profiled with immunoSEQ multiplex PCR; TCRdb holds only in-frame clones, not every one. The sample has about 200,000 clones, 70% to 90% seen once. V lost 5 bases, J lost 5 bases, and 11 bases lay in between. The CDR3 runs to 14 residues. CDR1 SGDLS and CDR2 YYNGEE come from the germline V gene. The TCR was taken from a man between 60 and 75 years old with acute or convalescent COVID-19. The sequenced material came from peripheral blood. This rearrangement joins TRBV9 to TRBJ1-6, with no clear D. CDR3 region: CASSAGSNNSPLHF. In DNA form, the CDR3 reads TGTGCCAGCAGTGCGGGCAGTAATAATTCACCCCTCCACTTT.